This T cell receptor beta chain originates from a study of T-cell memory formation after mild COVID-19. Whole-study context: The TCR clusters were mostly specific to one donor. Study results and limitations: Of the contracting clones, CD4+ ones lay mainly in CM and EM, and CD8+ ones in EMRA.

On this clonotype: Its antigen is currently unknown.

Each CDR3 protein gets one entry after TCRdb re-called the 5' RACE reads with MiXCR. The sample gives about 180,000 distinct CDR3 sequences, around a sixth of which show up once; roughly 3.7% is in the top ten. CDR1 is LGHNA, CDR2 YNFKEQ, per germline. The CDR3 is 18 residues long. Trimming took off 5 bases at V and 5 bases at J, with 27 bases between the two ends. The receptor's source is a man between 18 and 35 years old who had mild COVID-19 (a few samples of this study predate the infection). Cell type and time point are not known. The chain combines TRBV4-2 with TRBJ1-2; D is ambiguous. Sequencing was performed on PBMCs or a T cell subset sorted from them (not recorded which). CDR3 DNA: TGTGCCAGCAGCTTCACACCGGGCCGCAACCAAAATCTATATGGCTACACCTTC. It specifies CASSFTPGRNQNLYGYTF.